These 28 T cell receptor beta chains originate from one sample sequenced in a study of CD8 T cells in Susac syndrome. RNA, at about 0.5 to 1 ug, was reverse transcribed with random hexamers. TCRdb reprocessed the immunoSEQ multiplex PCR reads with MiXCR, giving one entry per CDR3 protein. The data hold 51,000 or so distinct CDR3 sequences, with roughly 93% observed a single time. Input material: CD8+ T cells from PBMCs. The receptors come from a human donor in good health.

The J gene is TRBJ2-1, the V gene TRBV4-1; D is unresolved. V was shortened by 4 bases and J by 6 bases, with 7 bases between the two germline ends. The germline V gene encodes CDR1 MGHRA and CDR2 YSYEKL. This CDR3 spans 12 amino acids. CDR3 amino acids: CASSPDGNEQFF. The CDR3 bases are TGCGCCAGCAGCCCTGATGGCAATGAGCAGTTCTTC.

This sequence joins TRBV30 and TRBJ2-3; D gene uncertain. Trimming took 0 bases from V and 5 from J, leaving 15 bases between them. CDR1 and CDR2 (germline): GTSNPN, SVGIG (reference sequence). The CDR3 is 15 amino acids. CDR3 nucleotide sequence: TGTGCCTGGAGTGTACTTACTTCCGAGGTAGATACGCAGTATTTT. Protein sequence: CAWSVLTSEVDTQYF.

Note on this clonotype: Relative to the germline gene, one junction end is altered; a read error may explain this. V is TRBV3-1 and J is TRBJ1-1; D remains ambiguous. The CDR3 contains 14 residues. CDR1 and CDR2 from the germline V gene are LGHDT and YNNKEL (reference sequence). CDR3 in amino acids: CASSQGVMNTEVFF. CDR3 nucleotide sequence: TGTGCCAGCAGCCAAGGAGTTATGAACACTGAAGTTTTCTTT. Looking up the rest from reference TRBV3-1 and TRBJ1-1 gives the full variable domain: DTAVSQTPKYLVTQMGNDKSIKCEQNLGHDTMYWYKQDSKKFLKIMFSYNNKELIINETVPNRFSPKSPDKAHLNLHINSLELGDSAVYFCASSQGVMNTEVFFGQGTRLTVV.

This clonotype was seen only once. The J gene is TRBJ2-2, the V gene TRBV13, with 8 bases fitting TRBD1. Germline assignment: CDR1 PRHDT and CDR2 FYEKMQ (reference sequence). The trim removed 5 bases at V and 7 bases at J, leaving 9 bases unmatched. This CDR3 region has 15 residues. The CDR3 protein is CASSRRQGRDGELFF. The DNA for the CDR3 is TGTGCCAGCAGCCGCAGACAGGGGCGGGACGGGGAGCTGTTTTTT.

V usage is TRBV7-9 and J usage is TRBJ2-7; a possible D gene is TRBD1 (5 bases). Germline CDR1 is SEHNR and CDR2 is FQNEAQ (reference sequence). Trimming pared 1 base from V and 11 bases from J, leaving 12 bases between. The CDR3 is 12 amino acids. CDR3 DNA: TGTGCCAGCAGCTTAGGGCCTCAAGGGGAGTACTTC. Protein sequence: CASSLGPQGEYF. Full variable domain (missing parts from reference TRBV7-9 and TRBJ2-7): DTGVSQNPRHKITKRGQNVTFRCDPISEHNRLYWYRQTLGQGPEFLTYFQNEAQLEKSRLLSDRFSAERPKGSFSTLEIQRTEQGDSAMYLCASSLGPQGEYFGPGTRLTVT.

The chain carries TRBV6-5 and TRBJ2-2, with D tentatively TRBD2 (6 bases). CDR3 size: 14 residues. The germline V gene has CDR1 MNHEY and CDR2 SVGAGI. Trimming removed 5 bases at V and 4 bases at J, with 11 bases between. CDR3: CASSRDFFTGELFF. DNA for the CDR3: TGTGCCAGCAGTCGGGACTTCTTCACCGGGGAGCTGTTTTTT.

CDR3 residues: CASSLAGTIYNEQFF. CDR3 nucleotides: TGTGCCAGCAGCCTCGCCGGGACAATTTACAATGAGCAGTTCTTC. J is TRBJ2-1 and V is TRBV14; D is perhaps TRBD1 (6 bases). The V end was cut by 4 bases, the J end by 4 bases, with 14 bases between. Germline-derived CDR1 and CDR2 are SGHDN and FVKESK. The CDR3 sequence is 15 residues long.

V and J are TRBV5-6 and TRBJ2-7; D is ambiguous. The V gene lost 4 bases and the J gene lost 6 bases, with 17 bases spanning the gap. Germline values: CDR1 SGHDT, CDR2 YYEEEE. The CDR3 has 14 residues. The CDR3 DNA is TGTGCCAGCAGCCTTCTAGTCGGCGAGGCCGAGCAGTACTTC. It specifies CASSLLVGEAEQYF.

This chain joins TRBV5-6 and TRBJ2-2; D may match TRBD1 or TRBD2 (5 bases each). Trimming stripped 8 bases from V and 0 bases from J, with 11 bases between. Germline V gene lookup returns CDR1 SGHDT and CDR2 YYEEEE. This CDR3 spans 14 amino acids. CDR3 sequence (DNA): TGTGCCAGGTTACGGGGACCGAACACCGGGGAGCTGTTTTTT. It translates to CARLRGPNTGELFF.

The chain joins TRBV2 to TRBJ1-5, with unresolved D. The CDR3 has 15 amino acids. V shed 7 bases and J shed 1 base, with 14 bases lying between them. Germline V gives CDR1 SNHLY, CDR2 FYNNEI. This CDR3 reads CASMSGLGSNQPQHF. CDR3 sequence (DNA): TGTGCCAGCATGTCGGGCCTAGGAAGCAATCAGCCCCAGCATTTT.

This chain uses TRBV28 with TRBJ2-2; 13 positions match TRBD2. Germline V gene sequence: CDR1 MDHEN, CDR2 SYDVKM. The J segment lost 5 bases and the V segment lost 3 bases, leaving 6 bases of the junction unmatched. The CDR3 extends over 17 amino acids. CDR3 sequence reads: CASSLGLAGLGTGELFF. As DNA, the CDR3 is TGTGCCAGCAGTTTGGGACTAGCGGGATTAGGAACCGGGGAGCTGTTTTTT. The full variable domain, in which reference TRBV28 and TRBJ2-2 provide the parts outside the CDR3, is DVKVTQSSRYLVKRTGEKVFLECVQDMDHENMFWYRQDPGLGLRLIYFSYDVKMKEKGDIPEGYSVSREKKERFSLILESASTNQTSMYLCASSLGLAGLGTGELFFGEGSRLTVL.

The chain has TRBV27 and TRBJ2-3; 11 bases agree with TRBD2. The ends lost 5 bases at V and 1 base at J; junction bases unmatched: 2. The CDR3 is 15 amino acids. The germline CDR1 and CDR2 sequences are MNHEY and SMNVEV (reference sequence). CDR3 protein: CASSILAGGTDTQYF. The CDR3 bases are TGTGCCAGCAGTATACTAGCGGGAGGCACAGATACGCAGTATTTT.

The genes are TRBV28 and TRBJ1-1; 7 nucleotides line up with TRBD1. This CDR3 spans 13 amino acids. The V and J ends lost 10 bases and 1 base, in that order; junction bases with no gene match: 6. Germline V gene sequence: CDR1 MDHEN, CDR2 SYDVKM. The CDR3: CATLWTGNTEAFF. Here the CDR3 DNA reads TGTGCCACCCTCTGGACAGGGAACACTGAAGCTTTCTTT.

CDR3 region: CSAQDSAYEQYF. CDR3 DNA: TGCAGCGCTCAGGACAGTGCCTACGAGCAGTACTTC. The V call is TRBV29-1, the J call TRBJ2-7; D might be TRBD1 (6 bases). Looked up from germline, CDR1 is SQVTM and CDR2 is ANQGSEA. V dropped 7 bases and J dropped 2 bases, with 12 bases sitting between them. The CDR3 sequence is 12 residues long.

The rearrangement uses TRBV19 and TRBJ1-2, with D maybe TRBD1 (5 bases). V was shortened by 1 base and J by 6 bases, with 15 bases between the two germline ends. CDR3 length: 15 residues. Looked up from germline, CDR1 is LNHDA and CDR2 is SQIVND (reference sequence). The CDR3 region is CASSIVQGAADGYTF. For the CDR3, the DNA is TGTGCCAGTAGTATAGTCCAGGGAGCGGCGGATGGCTACACCTTC.

The chain carries TRBV15 and TRBJ1-2, with D maybe TRBD1 (6 bases). Trimming cost V 5 bases and J 7 bases, with 11 bases left between them. This CDR3 has 12 residues. The germline gives CDR1 LNHNV, CDR2 YYDKDF (reference sequence). The CDR3 DNA reads as TGTGCCACCAGCGAGGGGGGCGGTGGCTACACCTTC. It is translated as CATSEGGGGYTF.

This rearrangement joins TRBV15 to TRBJ2-2; D gene uncertain. There are 14 residues in the CDR3. Trimming removed 5 bases from V and 0 bases from J, with 7 bases in between. Germline CDR1 is LNHNV and CDR2 is YYDKDF (reference sequence). CDR3 in amino acids: CATSYRANTGELFF. The CDR3 DNA is TGTGCCACCAGCTATAGGGCGAACACCGGGGAGCTGTTTTTT.

CDR3 nucleotide sequence: TGTGCCAGCAGTTTCCTGACTAGCGGGAGGGGGAACACCGGGGAGCTGTTTTTT. Its protein product is CASSFLTSGRGNTGELFF. V usage is TRBV28 and J usage is TRBJ2-2, with 14 bases lining up with TRBD2. Germline-derived CDR1 and CDR2 are MDHEN and SYDVKM. The ends lost 3 bases at V and 1 base at J; junction bases unmatched: 4. The CDR3 sequence is 18 residues long.

The chain carries TRBV6-2 or TRBV6-3 and TRBJ2-3; perhaps TRBD2 as D (5 bases). The V gene lost 6 bases and the J gene lost 9 bases, with 16 bases spanning the gap. CDR1 is MNHEY, CDR2 SVGEGT, per germline. The CDR3 sequence is 13 residues long. The CDR3 region has the DNA TGTGCCAGCAGACGTCCGCCGGGAACGACGCAGTATTTT. The encoded protein is CASRRPPGTTQYF.

The chain uses TRBV7-2 and TRBJ2-7; D unclear. V dropped 0 bases and J dropped 6 bases, with 15 bases sitting between them. CDR1 SGHTA and CDR2 FQGNSA come from the germline V gene. The CDR3 length is 15 residues. The DNA for the CDR3 is TGTGCCAGCAGCTTAGCCTGGCTAGACTCCCCCGAGCAGTACTTC. Amino acids: CASSLAWLDSPEQYF.

This clonotype was observed a handful of times. The chain couples TRBV11-3 to TRBJ2-7; TRBD2 might be the D (6 bases). Germline V CDR1 and CDR2: SGHNT, YENEEA. V shed 6 bases and J shed 0 bases, with 12 bases lying between them. The CDR3 runs 14 residues. The CDR3 coding sequence is TGTGCCAGCAGTTCAACGGGAGTCTCCTACGAGCAGTACTTC. Encoded protein: CASSSTGVSYEQYF.

V gene TRBV29-1 combines with J gene TRBJ1-1, with 8 bases lining up with TRBD1. V dropped 7 bases and J dropped 2; count of bases not matched to a gene: 6. CDR3 length: 13 amino acids. Germline V gene lookup returns CDR1 SQVTM and CDR2 ANQGSEA. The CDR3 DNA follows: TGCAGCGGCGTGACAGGGGTAAACACTGAAGCTTTCTTT. Protein product: CSGVTGVNTEAFF.

This clonotype was counted a few times. This chain joins TRBV7-8 and TRBJ2-5; D unclear. V lost 5 bases to trimming and J lost 5 bases, with 6 bases between them. This CDR3 region has 11 residues. The germline V gene encodes CDR1 SGHVS and CDR2 FQNEAQ. This chain's CDR3 is CASSVGETQYF. The CDR3 DNA sequence: TGTGCCAGCAGCGTGGGGGAGACCCAGTACTTC.

CDR3 residues: CASTEGGETQYF. CDR3 sequence (DNA): TGTGCCAGCACCGAAGGGGGTGAGACCCAGTACTTC. V gene TRBV6-1 combines with J gene TRBJ2-5, with D tentatively TRBD1 (6 bases). V was trimmed by 7 bases and J by 5 bases, leaving 11 bases between them. This CDR3 is built from 12 residues. Germline V CDR1 and CDR2: MNHNS, SASEGT.

This rearrangement joins TRBV7-8 to TRBJ1-5; D unclear. CDR1 is SGHVS and CDR2 is FQNEAQ in the germline V gene. V shed 4 bases and J shed 2 bases, with 12 bases lying between them. This CDR3 is 15 amino acids long. The CDR3 DNA reads TGTGCCAGCAGCTCCTCAAGCGGAGGCAATCAGCCCCAGCATTTT. This gives the protein CASSSSSGGNQPQHF.

The chain employs TRBV2 and TRBJ1-1, with D tentatively TRBD1 (5 bases). The length of the CDR3 is 13 residues. Trimming took 8 bases from V and 7 from J, leaving 17 bases between them. Germline CDR1 reads SNHLY; CDR2 reads FYNNEI. The CDR3 here is CASPGGREGEAFF. The CDR3, as DNA: TGTGCCAGCCCGGGTGGCAGGGAAGGTGAAGCTTTCTTT.

The CDR3 DNA reads as TGTGCCAGTAGTGTTTTGGAGACTGGGGCCAACGTCCTGACTTTC. This sequence encodes CASSVLETGANVLTF. The chain has TRBV19 and TRBJ2-6, with unresolved D. CDR3 length: 15 residues. Germline assignment: CDR1 LNHDA and CDR2 SQIVND (reference sequence). V dropped 5 bases and J dropped 2 bases, with 10 bases sitting between them.

The chain combines TRBV28 with TRBJ2-7, with TRBD2 matching over 10 bases. This CDR3 has 15 amino acids. Germline V gene sequence: CDR1 MDHEN, CDR2 SYDVKM. Trimming took 6 bases from V and 3 from J; bases not matched to a gene: 8. The CDR3 DNA reads TGTGCCAGCAGCCGTCGGACTAGCGGACGCTACGAGCAGTACTTC. This translates into CASSRRTSGRYEQYF.